This entry is about one T cell receptor beta chain. The data are from a study of technical replicates of blood from a handful of donors. Data came from immunoSEQ multiplex PCR; TCRdb stores just in-frame clones and leaves some out. Of about 100,000 clones in the sample, roughly 95% are singletons; the top ten hold approximately 0.2%. The sequencing input was T cells isolated from PBMCs. This sequence was found in a human donor in good health.

Here the CDR3 reads CASSRPTTGGYGYTF. The DNA of the CDR3 is TGTGCCAGCTCTCGCCCAACAACAGGGGGGTATGGCTACACCTTC. This chain uses TRBV18 with TRBJ1-2; 8 bases agree with TRBD1. CDR3 length equals 15 residues. Germline-derived CDR1 and CDR2 are KGHSH and LQKENI. Losses at the gene ends were 6 bases for V and 5 bases for J; bases not matched to a gene: 11. Using reference TRBV18 and TRBJ1-2 for the parts outside the CDR3, the full variable domain is NAGVMQNPRHLVRRRGQEARLRCSPMKGHSHVYWYRQLPEEGLKFMVYLQKENIIDESGMPKERFSAEFPKEGPSILRIQQVVRGDSAAYFCASSRPTTGGYGYTFGSGTRLTVV.